The 9 T cell receptor beta chains below come from one sample, sequenced in a study of T cell changes during pregnancy in multiple sclerosis. TCRdb's copy holds only in-frame clones and misses some; the assay was immunoSEQ multiplex PCR. The sample carries tens of thousands of clones, around 92% recorded once. Specimen: peripheral blood. The receptors were gathered from a female donor with multiple sclerosis, enrolled in a pregnancy study.

The CDR3 region has the DNA TGTGCCAGCATGTACGGCTTCTACAATGAGCAGTTCTTC. Its protein product is CASMYGFYNEQFF. The chain combines TRBV6-1 with TRBJ2-1, with D unclear. This CDR3 has 13 residues. Germline lookup yields CDR1 MNHNS and CDR2 SASEGT. Trimming left V 7 bases short and J 3 bases short, with 10 bases between.

The chain has TRBV5-6 and TRBJ2-7; maybe TRBD2 (5 bases). V gave up 4 bases and J gave up 6 bases, with 14 bases separating them. This CDR3 contains 13 residues. Germline V gene lookup returns CDR1 SGHDT and CDR2 YYEEEE. CDR3 protein: CASSRRIRVEQYF. For the CDR3, the DNA is TGTGCCAGCAGCAGGAGGATCCGGGTCGAGCAGTACTTC.

The sample holds one count of this clone. The gene calls are TRBV15 and TRBJ2-1, with TRBD2 matching over 9 bases. Looked up from germline, CDR1 is LNHNV and CDR2 is YYDKDF (reference sequence). CDR3 length: 14 residues. J was trimmed by 8 bases and V by 0 bases; bases with no gene match: 2. This CDR3 reads CATSRETSGDEQFF. CDR3 sequence (DNA): TGTGCCACCAGCAGAGAGACTAGCGGCGATGAGCAGTTCTTC. The whole variable domain, remainder taken from reference TRBV15 and TRBJ2-1, is DAMVIQNPRYQVTQFGKPVTLSCSQTLNHNVMYWYQQKSSQAPKLLFHYYDKDFNNEADTPDNFQSRRPNTSFCFLDIRSPGLGDTAMYLCATSRETSGDEQFFGPGTRLTVL.

The chain employs TRBV5-4 and TRBJ1-4; TRBD1 aligns across 7 bases. Germline CDR1 SGHNT, CDR2 YYREEE (reference sequence). V shed 4 bases and J 5 bases; nucleotides not matched to a gene: 8. The CDR3 spans 15 residues. CDR3 in amino acids: CASSLTPTGNEKLFF. CDR3 sequence (DNA): TGTGCCAGCAGCCTAACACCGACAGGGAATGAAAAACTGTTTTTT.

The chain uses TRBV5-6 and TRBJ1-4; 8 bases map to TRBD1. With 4 bases clipped from V and 10 bases from J, the junction kept 6 bases outside the gene matches. The CDR3 loop spans 13 amino acids. Germline values: CDR1 SGHDT, CDR2 YYEEEE. The CDR3 DNA reads TGTGCCAGCAGCCCCGGACAGGGTTTAAAACTGTTTTTT. Protein product: CASSPGQGLKLFF.

This rearrangement joins TRBV12-2 to TRBJ1-4. TRBV12-2 is classified as a pseudogene. CDR3 length: 17 amino acids. The CDR3 region has the DNA TGTGCAAGTCGCCACCCCCGGACCTTCCTCCAGGAGGAAAAACTGTTTTTT. It encodes CASRHPRTFLQEEKLFF.

The chain uses TRBV27 and TRBJ2-2, with 8 bases fitting TRBD1. The length of the CDR3 is 15 residues. Germline V gene sequence: CDR1 MNHEY, CDR2 SMNVEV (reference sequence). V gave up 5 bases and J gave up 5 bases; unmatched junction bases: 7. The CDR3 sequence: CASSQGQDRTGELFF. The CDR3 nucleotides are TGTGCCAGCAGTCAGGGACAGGACCGGACCGGGGAGCTGTTTTTT.

V usage is TRBV6-5 and J usage is TRBJ2-1, with D perhaps given as TRBD1 or TRBD2 (5 bases each). CDR3 size: 15 residues. Germline-derived CDR1 and CDR2 are MNHEY and SVGAGI. The V end was cut by 5 bases, the J end by 6 bases, with 17 bases between. The DNA for the CDR3 is TGTGCCAGCAGTCGCACACTCTGGGACCTCAATGAGCAGTTCTTC. As protein: CASSRTLWDLNEQFF.

J is TRBJ1-5 and V is TRBV19, with D perhaps matching TRBD1 (5 bases). This CDR3 is 16 amino acids long. CDR1 and CDR2 (germline): LNHDA, SQIVND (reference sequence). Trimming cost V 1 base and J 6 bases, with 16 bases left between them. The CDR3, as DNA: TGTGCCAGTAGTATAGGCTCTGGGACTGGGGGTCAGCCCCAGCATTTT. Protein sequence: CASSIGSGTGGQPQHF.